This TCR beta chain was profiled in a study of beta chain features in type 1 diabetes. Since all of the isolated RNA was reverse transcribed, expressed TCRB transcripts were what got sequenced. TCRdb's table, derived via immunoSEQ multiplex PCR, lists solely in-frame clones and lacks some. The table shows approximately 300,000 clones, with approximately 9.9% occurring only once. The V segment lost 4 bases and the J segment 1 base; nucleotides outside the gene matches: 6. The CDR3 sequence is 15 residues long. Germline V gene data show CDR1 as MNHNY and CDR2 as SVGAGI (reference sequence). Comments on this clone: What it recognizes is unknown.

There was one heparinised blood draw per donor, averaging approximately 120 mL. Overall study results and limits: A closer apparent resemblance between naive, central memory and Treg TCRB repertoires was seen in patients than in healthy donors. High-TCR-expressing cells could be over-represented by cDNA sequencing. Type 1 diabetes patients had fewer VDJ junction insertions and more deletions.

The V gene is TRBV6-6, the J gene TRBJ2-5, with 7 bases matching TRBD2. The sequence came from a woman aged 25-40 years in good health. Sequencing was done on a sample of naive CD4+ T cells from blood. The CDR3 loop reads CASSSPTSTQETQYF. CDR3 nucleotides: TGTGCCAGCAGTTCCCCGACTAGCACCCAAGAGACCCAGTACTTC.